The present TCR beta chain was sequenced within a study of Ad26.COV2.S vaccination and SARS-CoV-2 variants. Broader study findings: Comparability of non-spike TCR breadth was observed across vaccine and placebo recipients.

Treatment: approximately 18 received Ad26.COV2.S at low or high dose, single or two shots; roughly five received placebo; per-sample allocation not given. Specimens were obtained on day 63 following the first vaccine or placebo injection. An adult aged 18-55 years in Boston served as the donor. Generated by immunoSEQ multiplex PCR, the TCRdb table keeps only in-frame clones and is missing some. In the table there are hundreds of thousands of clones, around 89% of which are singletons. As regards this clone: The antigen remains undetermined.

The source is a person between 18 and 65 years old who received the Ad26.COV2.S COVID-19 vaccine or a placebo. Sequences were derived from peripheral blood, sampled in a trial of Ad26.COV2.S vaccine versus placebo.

CDR3 residues: CASSFGGSSYNEQFF. In nucleotides, the CDR3 is TGTGCCAGCAGCTTCGGCGGGAGCTCCTACAATGAGCAGTTCTTC. This chain joins TRBV5-5 and TRBJ2-1, with 7 bases lining up with TRBD2. After removal of 2 bases from V and 0 bases from J, the junction contained 2 bases not matched to a gene. The CDR3 loop spans 15 amino acids. Germline lookup yields CDR1 SGHKS and CDR2 YYEKEE (reference sequence).